This is a list of T cell receptor beta chains from one sample in a study of beta chain features in type 1 diabetes. Using immunoSEQ multiplex PCR, the repertoire was profiled, and TCRdb retains in-frame clones only, with some absent. The table has a few hundred thousand clones, approximately 20% seen once. Sample: naive CD4+ T cells from blood. The receptors shown here come from a woman aged 40-49 years with type 1 diabetes. Both conserved end residues are part of each CDR3. Each record gives: J gene, clone size, D gene, V gene, CDR3 protein, CDR3 DNA. The D gene is left open where the match is weak. The size field is filled for only some rows; it gives once, few, many or a size class.

j_call: TRBJ1-5; clone_size: few; d_call: .; v_call: TRBV4-3; cdr3_aa: CASSQATGGSNQPQHF; cdr3_nt: TGCGCCAGCAGCCAAGCGACGGGGGGCAGCAATCAGCCCCAGCATTTT
j_call: TRBJ2-3; clone_size: .; d_call: TRBD2; v_call: TRBV4-3; cdr3_aa: CASSLGGRGRTDTQYF; cdr3_nt: TGCGCCAGCAGCCTCGGGGGGAGGGGACGCACAGATACGCAGTATTTT
j_call: TRBJ1-1; clone_size: .; d_call: .; v_call: TRBV2; cdr3_aa: CASSVGADTEAFF; cdr3_nt: TGTGCCAGCAGTGTGGGCGCAGACACTGAAGCTTTCTTT
j_call: TRBJ1-1; clone_size: .; d_call: TRBD1; v_call: TRBV7-9; cdr3_aa: CASSPGQSNTEAFF; cdr3_nt: TGTGCCAGCAGCCCGGGACAGTCTAACACTGAAGCTTTCTTT
j_call: TRBJ2-1; clone_size: few; d_call: TRBD2; v_call: TRBV4-1; cdr3_aa: CASSPRTSRDEQFF; cdr3_nt: TGCGCCAGCAGCCCCAGGACTAGCAGGGATGAGCAGTTCTTC
j_call: TRBJ1-3; clone_size: few; d_call: .; v_call: TRBV29-1; cdr3_aa: CSVAGTLYGNTIYF; cdr3_nt: TGCAGCGTCGCCGGGACACTCTATGGAAACACCATATATTTT
j_call: TRBJ1-1; clone_size: .; d_call: .; v_call: TRBV7-9; cdr3_aa: CASSLAAGAHTEAFF; cdr3_nt: TGTGCCAGCAGCTTAGCGGCGGGGGCTCACACTGAAGCTTTCTTT
j_call: TRBJ1-6; clone_size: .; d_call: .; v_call: TRBV27; cdr3_aa: CASREVANSPLHF; cdr3_nt: TGTGCCAGCAGGGAGGTGGCTAATTCACCCCTCCACTTT
j_call: TRBJ2-7; clone_size: few; d_call: TRBD2; v_call: TRBV11-1; cdr3_aa: CASSSGTSGSLYEQYF; cdr3_nt: TGTGCCAGCAGCTCCGGGACTAGCGGGAGCCTCTACGAGCAGTACTTC
j_call: TRBJ2-5; clone_size: few; d_call: TRBD2; v_call: TRBV27; cdr3_aa: CASRDGGTSKGETQYF; cdr3_nt: TGTGCCAGCAGGGATGGAGGGACTAGCAAGGGAGAGACCCAGTACTTC
j_call: TRBJ1-1; clone_size: .; d_call: .; v_call: TRBV5-1; cdr3_aa: CASSQGRAGAEDFF; cdr3_nt: TGCGCCAGCAGCCAAGGTAGGGCAGGGGCTGAAGATTTCTTT
j_call: TRBJ2-2; clone_size: few; d_call: .; v_call: TRBV30; cdr3_aa: CAWSPAYTGELFF; cdr3_nt: TGTGCCTGGAGTCCAGCGTACACCGGGGAGCTGTTTTTT
j_call: TRBJ2-7; clone_size: .; d_call: TRBD1; v_call: TRBV28; cdr3_aa: CASSFGTGAFYEQYF; cdr3_nt: TGTGCCAGCAGTTTTGGTACAGGGGCTTTCTACGAGCAGTACTTC
j_call: TRBJ1-6; clone_size: .; d_call: TRBD1; v_call: TRBV19; cdr3_aa: CASSRQGATSPLHF; cdr3_nt: TGTGCCAGTAGTAGACAGGGGGCGACTTCACCCCTCCACTTT
j_call: TRBJ2-4; clone_size: few; d_call: TRBD1; v_call: TRBV7-2; cdr3_aa: CASSAGQGIQYF; cdr3_nt: TGTGCCAGCAGCGCGGGACAGGGGATTCAGTACTTC
j_call: TRBJ2-5; clone_size: .; d_call: TRBD1; v_call: TRBV7-2; cdr3_aa: CASSSRTGGQETQYF; cdr3_nt: TGTGCCAGCAGCTCCAGGACAGGGGGCCAAGAGACCCAGTACTTC
j_call: TRBJ2-5; clone_size: .; d_call: .; v_call: TRBV7-2; cdr3_aa: CASTPTSETQYF; cdr3_nt: TGTGCCAGCACCCCGACAAGCGAGACCCAGTACTTC
j_call: TRBJ2-2; clone_size: few; d_call: .; v_call: TRBV19; cdr3_aa: CASSMTGLDTGELFF; cdr3_nt: TGTGCCAGTAGTATGACAGGTCTTGACACCGGGGAGCTGTTTTTT
j_call: TRBJ1-2; clone_size: few; d_call: .; v_call: TRBV14; cdr3_aa: CASSQAGAELLGYTF; cdr3_nt: TGTGCCAGCAGCCAAGCGGGAGCTGAACTACTTGGCTACACCTTC
j_call: TRBJ2-7; clone_size: few; d_call: .; v_call: TRBV19; cdr3_aa: CASSRRDSYEQYF; cdr3_nt: TGTGCCAGTAGTAGACGGGATTCCTACGAGCAGTACTTC
j_call: TRBJ2-7; clone_size: few; d_call: .; v_call: TRBV2; cdr3_aa: CASSVYAYEQYF; cdr3_nt: TGTGCCAGCAGTGTATATGCCTACGAGCAGTACTTC
j_call: TRBJ2-5; clone_size: few; d_call: .; v_call: TRBV4-1; cdr3_aa: CASRLSGQETQYF; cdr3_nt: TGCGCCAGCAGGCTGTCGGGGCAAGAGACCCAGTACTTC
j_call: TRBJ1-4; clone_size: .; d_call: TRBD1; v_call: TRBV9; cdr3_aa: CASSVTGVEKLFF; cdr3_nt: TGTGCCAGCAGCGTTACAGGGGTCGAAAAACTGTTTTTT
j_call: TRBJ2-7; clone_size: few; d_call: .; v_call: TRBV11-1; cdr3_aa: CASSFAGDPGPYEQYF; cdr3_nt: TGTGCCAGCAGCTTCGCAGGGGACCCGGGCCCCTACGAGCAGTACTTC
j_call: TRBJ2-7; clone_size: once; d_call: TRBD1; v_call: TRBV29-1; cdr3_aa: CSVAGQGIYEQYF; cdr3_nt: TGCAGCGTTGCGGGACAGGGTATCTACGAGCAGTACTTC
j_call: TRBJ2-2; clone_size: .; d_call: .; v_call: TRBV30; cdr3_aa: CAWTRRQNTGELFF; cdr3_nt: TGTGCCTGGACACGACGACAGAACACCGGGGAGCTGTTTTTT
j_call: TRBJ2-3; clone_size: .; d_call: .; v_call: TRBV18; cdr3_aa: CASSPILQGFVGTDTQYF; cdr3_nt: TGTGCCAGCTCACCAATCTTACAGGGCTTTGTTGGAACAGATACGCAGTATTTT
j_call: TRBJ2-2; clone_size: few; d_call: TRBD1; v_call: TRBV28; cdr3_aa: CASRGQGDTLTGELFF; cdr3_nt: TGTGCCAGCAGAGGACAGGGCGATACCCTCACCGGGGAGCTGTTTTTT
j_call: TRBJ2-7; clone_size: few; d_call: TRBD1; v_call: TRBV6-5; cdr3_aa: CASSYSIGQGSYEQYF; cdr3_nt: TGTGCCAGCAGTTACTCGATTGGACAGGGATCTTACGAGCAGTACTTC
j_call: TRBJ1-1; clone_size: .; d_call: .; v_call: TRBV29-1; cdr3_aa: CSVEERGTEAFF; cdr3_nt: TGCAGCGTTGAAGAGCGGGGCACTGAAGCTTTCTTT
j_call: TRBJ2-1; clone_size: few; d_call: .; v_call: TRBV6-5; cdr3_aa: CASSRLGLDNEQFF; cdr3_nt: TGTGCCAGCAGTCGTTTGGGACTGGACAATGAGCAGTTCTTC
j_call: TRBJ2-1; clone_size: few; d_call: TRBD2; v_call: TRBV30; cdr3_aa: CAWNRPHGGEGLRNEQFF; cdr3_nt: TGTGCCTGGAACCGGCCCCATGGAGGGGAGGGCCTTCGCAATGAGCAGTTCTTC
j_call: TRBJ2-7; clone_size: .; d_call: .; v_call: TRBV29-1; cdr3_aa: CSVESGGDEQYF; cdr3_nt: TGCAGCGTTGAGTCTGGGGGCGACGAGCAGTACTTC
j_call: TRBJ1-2; clone_size: few; d_call: .; v_call: TRBV28; cdr3_aa: CVTEDGANYGYTF; cdr3_nt: TGTGTCACGGAGGACGGAGCTAACTATGGCTACACCTTC
j_call: TRBJ2-1; clone_size: few; d_call: TRBD1; v_call: TRBV15; cdr3_aa: CATSRDPAAGGDEQFF; cdr3_nt: TGTGCCACCAGCAGAGATCCGGCGGCAGGGGGCGATGAGCAGTTCTTC
j_call: TRBJ2-5; clone_size: .; d_call: TRBD1; v_call: TRBV19; cdr3_aa: CASSGGPQETQYF; cdr3_nt: TGTGCCAGTTCAGGGGGCCCCCAAGAGACCCAGTACTTC
j_call: TRBJ1-5; clone_size: .; d_call: .; v_call: TRBV7-2; cdr3_aa: CASSFSGPQHF; cdr3_nt: TGTGCCAGCAGCTTTTCGGGGCCCCAGCATTTT
j_call: TRBJ1-1; clone_size: .; d_call: .; v_call: TRBV5-1; cdr3_aa: CASTGQEGTEAFF; cdr3_nt: TGCGCCAGCACCGGGCAGGAGGGGACTGAAGCTTTCTTT
j_call: TRBJ2-1; clone_size: few; d_call: .; v_call: TRBV6-6; cdr3_aa: CASSYRSQGNEQFF; cdr3_nt: TGTGCCAGCAGTTACCGGAGCCAGGGCAATGAGCAGTTCTTC
j_call: TRBJ2-2; clone_size: few; d_call: TRBD2; v_call: TRBV18; cdr3_aa: CASSPSGTSIPTGELFF; cdr3_nt: TGTGCCAGCTCACCGTCCGGGACTAGCATTCCCACCGGGGAGCTGTTTTTT
j_call: TRBJ2-2; clone_size: few; d_call: .; v_call: TRBV5-4; cdr3_aa: CASRTGTVNTGELFF; cdr3_nt: TGTGCCAGCAGGACCGGGACTGTAAACACCGGGGAGCTGTTTTTT
j_call: TRBJ1-1; clone_size: .; d_call: .; v_call: TRBV5-1; cdr3_aa: CASSLAGGPDTEAFF; cdr3_nt: TGCGCCAGCAGCTTGGCCGGGGGGCCTGACACTGAAGCTTTCTTT
j_call: TRBJ2-6; clone_size: few; d_call: .; v_call: TRBV4-3; cdr3_aa: CASSQGRQSLGANVLTF; cdr3_nt: TGCGCCAGCAGCCAAGGAAGACAGAGCCTTGGGGCCAACGTCCTGACTTTC
j_call: TRBJ2-5; clone_size: .; d_call: .; v_call: TRBV28; cdr3_aa: CASSLRGAEETQYF; cdr3_nt: TGTGCCAGCAGTTTACGGGGGGCGGAGGAGACCCAGTACTTC
j_call: TRBJ2-1; clone_size: .; d_call: TRBD2; v_call: TRBV6-5; cdr3_aa: CASTEAGTYNEQFF; cdr3_nt: TGTGCCAGCACAGAAGCGGGGACTTACAATGAGCAGTTCTTC
j_call: TRBJ2-3; clone_size: .; d_call: .; v_call: TRBV5-1; cdr3_aa: CASRIDVEGGTQYF; cdr3_nt: TGCGCCAGCCGCATCGACGTGGAAGGGGGTACGCAGTATTTT
j_call: TRBJ1-2; clone_size: few; d_call: .; v_call: TRBV11-1; cdr3_aa: CASSPSEDYGYTF; cdr3_nt: TGTGCCAGCAGCCCCTCGGAGGACTATGGCTACACCTTC
j_call: TRBJ1-2; clone_size: .; d_call: TRBD1; v_call: TRBV14; cdr3_aa: CASSHRQGENYGYTF; cdr3_nt: TGTGCCAGCAGCCACAGACAGGGGGAGAACTATGGCTACACCTTC